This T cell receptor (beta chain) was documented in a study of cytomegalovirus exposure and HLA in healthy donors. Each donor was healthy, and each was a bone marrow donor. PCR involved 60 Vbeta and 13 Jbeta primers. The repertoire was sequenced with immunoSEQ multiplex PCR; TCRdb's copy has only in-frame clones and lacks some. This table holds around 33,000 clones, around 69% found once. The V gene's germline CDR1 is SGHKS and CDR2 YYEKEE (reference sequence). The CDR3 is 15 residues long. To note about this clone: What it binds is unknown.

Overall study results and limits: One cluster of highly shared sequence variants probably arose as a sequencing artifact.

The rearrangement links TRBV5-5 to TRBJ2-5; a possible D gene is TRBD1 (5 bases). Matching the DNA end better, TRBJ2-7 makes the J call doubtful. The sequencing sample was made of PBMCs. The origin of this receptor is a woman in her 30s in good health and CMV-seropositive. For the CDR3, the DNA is TGTGCCAGCAGCTTGGAAGGGGCCGGGCCCTACGAGCAGTACTTC. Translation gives CASSLEGAGPYEQYF.